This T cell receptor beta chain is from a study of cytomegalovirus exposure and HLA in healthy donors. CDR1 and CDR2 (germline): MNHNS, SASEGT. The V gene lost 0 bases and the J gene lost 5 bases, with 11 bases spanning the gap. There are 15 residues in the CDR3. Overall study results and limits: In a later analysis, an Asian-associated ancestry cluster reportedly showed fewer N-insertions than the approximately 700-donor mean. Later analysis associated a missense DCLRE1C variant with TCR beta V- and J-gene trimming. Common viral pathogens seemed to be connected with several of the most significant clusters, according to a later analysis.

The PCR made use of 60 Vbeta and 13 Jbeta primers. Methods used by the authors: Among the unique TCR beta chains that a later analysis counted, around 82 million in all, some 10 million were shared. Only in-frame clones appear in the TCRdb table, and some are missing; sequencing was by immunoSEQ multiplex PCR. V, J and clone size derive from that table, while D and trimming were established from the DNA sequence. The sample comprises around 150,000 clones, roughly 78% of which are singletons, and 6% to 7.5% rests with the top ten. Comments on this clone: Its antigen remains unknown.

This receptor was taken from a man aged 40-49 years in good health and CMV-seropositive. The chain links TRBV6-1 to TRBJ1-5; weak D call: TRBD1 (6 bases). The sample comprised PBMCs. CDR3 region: CASSEAQGNYQPQHF. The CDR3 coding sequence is TGTGCCAGCAGTGAAGCGCAGGGGAACTATCAGCCCCAGCATTTT.